The 21 T cell receptor beta chains below were found in one sample sequenced in a study of T cells in Graves' hyperthyroidism and ophthalmopathy. Researchers amplified the TCR beta CDR3 regions from RNA transcripts. The HTBI set primed first-round TCR CDR3 RT-PCR. TCRdb processed the multiplex PCR reads anew with MiXCR; each CDR3 protein has one entry. The sample records about 770,000 distinct CDR3 sequences, approximately 19% being singletons. The sample was blood. The origin of the receptors is a woman aged 50 to 60 with Graves' hyperthyroidism that later progressed to Graves' ophthalmopathy.

This sequence joins TRBV18 and TRBJ2-1, with 8 bases identical to TRBD1. CDR1 KGHSH and CDR2 LQKENI come from the germline V gene. This CDR3 is 17 amino acids long. The V segment lost 3 bases and the J segment 4 bases; nucleotides outside the gene matches: 11. The CDR3 coding sequence is TGTGCCAGCTCACCCGCTGCAGGGGGCCCGACTTACAATGAGCAGTTCTTC. This sequence encodes CASSPAAGGPTYNEQFF.

The J gene is TRBJ2-7, the V gene TRBV29-1, with TRBD1 matching over 8 bases. J was trimmed by 3 bases and V by 1 base; bases with no gene match: 11. Germline loops: CDR1 SQVTM, CDR2 ANQGSEA. The CDR3 loop spans 16 amino acids. CDR3 region: CSVEGSETGANYEQYF. DNA for the CDR3: TGCAGCGTTGAAGGGTCGGAGACAGGGGCTAACTACGAGCAGTACTTC.

This clonotype was found many times. The V and J genes are TRBV9 and TRBJ2-2; possible D gene TRBD1, 6 bases. CDR1 is SGDLS, CDR2 YYNGEE, per germline. CDR3 length equals 14 residues. V was cut by 0 bases and J by 4 bases, with 7 bases left in between. The CDR3 DNA sequence: TGTGCCAGCAGCGTAGCAGGGGTCACCGGGGAGCTGTTTTTT. This codes for CASSVAGVTGELFF.

This clonotype was seen a few times. The chain employs TRBV6-1 and TRBJ1-1; D gene unclear. The CDR3 is 15 residues long. Germline V lookup: CDR1 MNHNS, CDR2 SASEGT. V was cut by 6 bases and J by 0 bases, with 14 bases left in between. The CDR3 nucleotides are TGTGCCAGCAGGAGGCCCCCCACTATGAACACTGAAGCTTTCTTT. Residues: CASRRPPTMNTEAFF.

This clonotype was picked up a small number of times. The rearrangement joins TRBV6-2 or TRBV6-3 to TRBJ2-3; D is unclear. Trimming left V 6 bases short and J 0 bases short, with 7 bases between. The CDR3 sequence is 13 residues long. Germline CDR1 reads MNHEY; CDR2 reads SVGEGT. The CDR3 loop reads CASRGLSTDTQYF. CDR3 coding DNA: TGTGCCAGCAGAGGGTTGAGCACAGATACGCAGTATTTT.

This clonotype was seen only a few times. J is TRBJ2-3 and V is TRBV3-1, with TRBD2 matching over 11 bases. Trimming removed 1 base from V and 10 bases from J; junction bases left unmatched: 19. This CDR3 has 19 amino acids. Germline V gives CDR1 LGHDT, CDR2 YNNKEL (reference sequence). For the CDR3, the DNA is TGTGCCAGCAGCCAAGGTCGCCCTAGCGGGGGGACCACCAGATATGCGCAGTATTTT. Translated, it gives CASSQGRPSGGTTRYAQYF.

The sample holds a few counts of this clonotype. J is TRBJ2-7 and V is TRBV6-1, with D perhaps TRBD1 (5 bases). Germline V lookup: CDR1 MNHNS, CDR2 SASEGT. This CDR3 comprises 13 residues. Trimming shortened V by 4 bases and J by 1 base, and 8 bases separated the two germline ends. In nucleotides, the CDR3 is TGTGCCAGCAGTGTCTCAGGGTCCTACGAGCAGTACTTC. The encoded protein is CASSVSGSYEQYF.

The rearrangement links TRBV29-1 to TRBJ1-2, with D possibly being TRBD1 (5 bases). Per the germline V gene, CDR1 is SQVTM and CDR2 is ANQGSEA. The CDR3 is 11 residues long. Trimming removed 5 bases at V and 1 base at J, with 5 bases between. DNA of the CDR3: TGCAGCGTTAGGGGTAACTATGGCTACACCTTC. Amino acid sequence: CSVRGNYGYTF.

Turning to this clonotype: A read error may explain this, as a much larger clone is one base away. The chain carries TRBV7-9 and TRBJ2-1; D possibly corresponds to TRBD2 (5 bases). Germline assignment: CDR1 SEHNR and CDR2 FQNEAQ (reference sequence). The CDR3 spans 13 residues. The CDR3 sequence: CASGLARWGEQFF. The CDR3, as DNA: TGTGCCAGCGGCTTAGCGCGGTGGGGTGAGCAGTTCTTC.

This clonotype was recorded at least ten times. V is TRBV5-5 and J is TRBJ2-1; weak D call: TRBD2 (6 bases). This CDR3 is 12 amino acids long. The germline V gene encodes CDR1 SGHKS and CDR2 YYEKEE (reference sequence). V dropped 4 bases and J dropped 6 bases, with 8 bases sitting between them. The chain's CDR3 is CASSMGGNEQFF. CDR3 DNA: TGTGCCAGCAGCATGGGGGGCAATGAGCAGTTCTTC.

This clonotype was counted at least ten times. The V and J genes are TRBV2 and TRBJ1-1, with D possibly being TRBD1 (5 bases). The CDR3 spans 14 residues. V lost 5 bases, J lost 4 bases, and 14 bases lay in between. Germline-derived CDR1 and CDR2 are SNHLY and FYNNEI. The CDR3: CASSPDSRITEAFF. The CDR3 DNA reads TGTGCCAGCAGTCCTGACAGTAGGATCACTGAAGCTTTCTTT.

This clonotype was picked up a small number of times. V is TRBV28 and J is TRBJ2-7; 12 positions agree with TRBD1. Germline V gene data show CDR1 as MDHEN and CDR2 as SYDVKM. The CDR3 extends over 15 amino acids. With V trimmed by 3 bases and J by 7 bases, 7 bases remained unmatched. The CDR3 sequence is CASSFAGQGAREQYF. DNA for the CDR3: TGTGCCAGCAGTTTCGCGGGACAGGGGGCAAGAGAGCAGTACTTC.

V usage is TRBV2 and J usage is TRBJ2-5; perhaps D is TRBD1 or TRBD2 (5 bases each). The length of the CDR3 is 15 residues. Trimming stripped 8 bases from V and 2 bases from J, with 18 bases between. In germline, CDR1 is SNHLY, CDR2 FYNNEI. The CDR3 sequence: CASSPARDVQETQYF. The CDR3 bases are TGTGCCAGCTCTCCTGCAAGGGACGTTCAAGAGACCCAGTACTTC.

CDR3 bases: TGTGCCAGTAGATGGGGACAGAGGAACACCGGGGAGCTGTTTTTT. This translates into CASRWGQRNTGELFF. The rearrangement joins TRBV19 to TRBJ2-2; 7 nucleotides match TRBD1. This CDR3 spans 15 amino acids. J was trimmed by 1 base and V by 6 bases; bases with no gene match: 5. From germline, CDR1 is LNHDA and CDR2 SQIVND (reference sequence).

This clonotype was detected a few times. This chain uses TRBV9 with TRBJ2-1; D is unclear. Trimming shortened V by 0 bases and J by 3 bases, and 13 bases separated the two germline ends. The V gene's germline CDR1 is SGDLS and CDR2 YYNGEE. The CDR3 consists of 16 residues. This CDR3 reads CASSVDGGALYNEQFF. CDR3 DNA sequence: TGTGCCAGCAGCGTAGACGGCGGAGCTCTCTACAATGAGCAGTTCTTC.

This clonotype has ten or more counts. J is TRBJ1-6 and V is TRBV7-9; TRBD1 agrees at 10 bases. The germline V gene has CDR1 SEHNR and CDR2 FQNEAQ (reference sequence). Trimming took 5 bases from V and 8 from J; bases not matched to a gene: 9. CDR3 length: 16 residues. The CDR3 sequence is CASSEPGQGIHSPLHF. In nucleotides, the CDR3 is TGTGCCAGCAGCGAGCCGGGACAGGGGATCCATTCACCCCTCCACTTT. The variable domain in full, completed from reference TRBV7-9 and TRBJ1-6, reads DTGVSQNPRHKITKRGQNVTFRCDPISEHNRLYWYRQTLGQGPEFLTYFQNEAQLEKSRLLSDRFSAERPKGSFSTLEIQRTEQGDSAMYLCASSEPGQGIHSPLHFGNGTRLTVT.

The sample holds many counts of this clonotype. The chain joins TRBV2 to TRBJ2-1; no firm D call. CDR3 length: 12 residues. V was trimmed by 4 bases and J by 10 bases, leaving 11 bases between them. The germline V gene encodes CDR1 SNHLY and CDR2 FYNNEI. CDR3 sequence reads: CASSAQASEQFF. Written as DNA, the CDR3 is TGTGCCAGCAGTGCTCAGGCGTCGGAGCAGTTCTTC. The complete variable domain, with remaining parts taken from reference TRBV2 and TRBJ2-1, reads EPEVTQTPSHQVTQMGQEVILRCVPISNHLYFYWYRQILGQKVEFLVSFYNNEISEKSEIFDDQFSVERPDGSNFTLKIRSTKLEDSAMYFCASSAQASEQFFGPGTRLTVL.

This clonotype occurred many times. This sequence joins TRBV7-2 and TRBJ2-1, with no clear D. V was clipped by 3 bases and J by 10 bases, with 10 bases between them. This CDR3 is built from 12 residues. Germline V gene sequence: CDR1 SGHTA, CDR2 FQGNSA. The CDR3 is CASSFRLMEQFF. DNA of the CDR3: TGTGCCAGCAGCTTTCGGCTAATGGAGCAGTTCTTC.

This clonotype showed up many times. The V call is TRBV30, the J call TRBJ1-1; the D gene is possibly TRBD1 (5 bases). Trimming pared 5 bases from V and 4 bases from J, leaving 11 bases between. Germline CDR1 is GTSNPN and CDR2 is SVGIG (reference sequence). The CDR3 is made up of 12 amino acids. The CDR3 bases are TGTGCCTGGTATAATGGGGGCACTGAAGCTTTCTTT. Translating it yields CAWYNGGTEAFF.

This clonotype has just a few counts. V and J are TRBV9 and TRBJ1-1; 7 bases match TRBD1. The CDR3 sequence is 13 residues long. Trimming removed 3 bases from V and 7 bases from J; junction bases left unmatched: 6. Germline lookup yields CDR1 SGDLS and CDR2 YYNGEE. This CDR3 is CASSGQGGLEAFF. In nucleotides, the CDR3 is TGTGCCAGCAGCGGACAGGGAGGCCTTGAAGCTTTCTTT.

This clonotype was seen ten or more times. The gene calls are TRBV20-1 and TRBJ1-5; D unclear. CDR3 length equals 16 residues. Germline CDR1 reads DFQATT; CDR2 reads SNEGSKA (reference sequence). V dropped 3 bases and J dropped 0 bases, with 15 bases sitting between them. CDR3 sequence (DNA): TGCAGTGCTAGTGACGGCCGGACGAGTAGCAATCAGCCCCAGCATTTT. It encodes CSASDGRTSSNQPQHF.